Below, 6 T cell receptor beta chains from the same sample are listed, as sequenced in a study of blood T cells in healthy people across ages. Together with a sample-barcoded 5' primer, a J-beta primer mix was included in a second PCR lasting roughly 6 to 12 cycles. TCRdb passed the 5' RACE reads through MiXCR, listing each CDR3 protein once. The table records approximately 850,000 distinct CDR3 sequences, nearly 60% of them present only once. Material: blood. Receptor source: a man aged 25 to 40 in good health.

J is TRBJ1-2 and V is TRBV7-9; D gene uncertain. The germline V gene encodes CDR1 SEHNR and CDR2 FQNEAQ (reference sequence). Trimming took 1 base from V and 4 from J, leaving 13 bases between them. This CDR3 has 15 amino acids. This CDR3 is CASSLDPRDAYGYTF. In DNA form, the CDR3 reads TGTGCCAGCAGCTTAGATCCGCGTGACGCCTATGGCTACACCTTC.

The genes are TRBV14 and TRBJ2-7; D may be TRBD1 (6 bases). The J call may be mistaken, given a closer DNA end match to TRBJ2-5. The V gene's germline CDR1 is SGHDN and CDR2 FVKESK. The CDR3 runs 13 residues. The CDR3: CASRQGTWGTQYF. In DNA form, the CDR3 reads TGTGCCAGCAGACAGGGTACTTGGGGGACCCAGTACTTC.

The chain is built from TRBV6-2 or TRBV6-3 and TRBJ2-3; weak D call: TRBD1 (6 bases). V lost 2 bases, J lost 2 bases, and 8 bases lay in between. CDR3 size: 14 residues. Germline CDR1 is MNHEY and CDR2 is SVGEGT. In DNA, the CDR3 is TGTGCCAGCAGTTACCAGGGGTTCACAGATACGCAGTATTTT. Amino acid sequence: CASSYQGFTDTQYF.

The chain recombines TRBV7-2 with TRBJ2-4; possible D gene TRBD1, 5 bases. The CDR3 runs 14 residues. V lost 2 bases to trimming and J lost 7 bases, with 12 bases between them. Germline V CDR1 and CDR2: SGHTA, FQGNSA. CDR3 nucleotides: TGTGCCAGCAGCTTAAGGGGTAGTTCTAACATTCAGTACTTC. It yields the protein CASSLRGSSNIQYF.

As to this clonotype: Germline is not matched at one junction end, which may reflect a read error. V and J are TRBV12-3 or TRBV12-4 and TRBJ2-6; a weak D match, TRBD2 (6 bases). This CDR3 has 15 amino acids. Written as DNA, the CDR3 is TGTGCCAGCAGCCAGGACTACTCTGGGGCCATCGTCCTGACTTTC. It codes for CASSQDYSGAIVLTF.

There are a few counts of this clonotype. The chain joins TRBV29-1 to TRBJ2-1, with D perhaps being TRBD1 or TRBD2 (6 bases each). This CDR3 contains 13 residues. Trimming removed 7 bases from V and 5 bases from J, with 15 bases in between. CDR1 and CDR2 from the germline V gene are SQVTM and ANQGSEA. CDR3 in amino acids: CSAQGGGNNEQFF. The CDR3 region has the DNA TGCAGCGCACAGGGTGGGGGGAACAATGAGCAGTTCTTC.